This T cell receptor beta chain was profiled in a study of blood T cell repertoires in COVID-19. About the research overall: COVID-19 samples, acute and convalescent, were from the United States, Italy and Spain. Nucleic acid was either cDNA or gDNA, and it came from T cells, B-cell-depleted T cells, or PBMCs.

CDR3 length: 16 amino acids. Authors' processing steps: Estimation of nucleated cell counts was performed using reference gene primer amplification. The table came from immunoSEQ multiplex PCR; TCRdb's copy has only in-frame clones and leaves some out. D and trimming were read from the DNA, whereas the V and J calls and clone size are those reported in that table. The sample includes approximately 190,000 clones, 75% to 85% of them seen just once. V is TRBV1 and J is TRBJ1-5; the table's D call of TRBD1 was not tested on the DNA. TRBV1 is termed a pseudogene. What was sequenced was peripheral blood. This receptor was taken from a man aged 55 to 70 with acute or convalescent COVID-19. CDR3 protein: CTGHTPPDRSNQPQHF. The CDR3 nucleotides are TGCACCGGCCACACCCCTCCCGACAGGAGCAATCAGCCCCAGCATTTT.